This TCR beta chain was sequenced during a study of cytomegalovirus exposure and HLA in healthy donors (TCRdb year 2017). Describing the broader study: An earlier analysis of around 600 of the donors reported 250 to 300 Gb of sequence data and roughly 100 million unique TCR beta sequences from some 180 million T cells. All discovery cohort repertoires had been generated on a single sequencing platform. HLA typing included class I and class II loci at four-digit resolution. A later analysis re-examined previously published TCR beta repertoires from around 670 donors and added high-resolution HLA genotyping to investigate patterns of TCR occurrence. The number of donors typed differed by locus, with 629-630 for A, B, C, DRB1 and DQB1, 522 for DQA1, 600 to 610 for DPA1, and around 430 for DPB1. Besides the first cohort of roughly 640 subjects, a separate validation cohort made up of 90 to 150 different subjects was used. Alongside the repertoire data, information on donor age, sex, ethnicity and CMV serostatus was compiled. The T cell repertoires of under 750 subjects were profiled by immunosequencing and related to cytomegalovirus serostatus. The study combined high-throughput TCR immunosequencing, statistical association of individual TCRs with disease status, and machine learning to predict cytomegalovirus infection status. The aim of the study was to test whether cataloging public T cell receptors could identify signatures of past pathogen exposure. Rather than drawing on any new phenotypic data, the later analysis identified candidate immune exposures from TCR beta sequences and the way those sequences occurred across donors. Among a few hundred genotyped donors of the cohort, an average of approximately 230,000 unique TCR beta nucleotide sequences were sequenced per donor, roughly a sixth of them non-productive. An earlier analysis of 587 of the donors applied high-throughput TCR beta sequencing to assess whether each TCR beta V gene segment acted as functional or pseudogenic. Of the roughly 410 genotyped donors, 81% were placed in the genetic ancestry cluster associated with self-reported Caucasian donors. Genome-wide SNP genotypes for about 60% of the roughly 700 donors were used in a later genetic analysis, which treated that subset as a discovery cohort. Four or five DR-DQ haplotypes were handled as single units for association and clustering because linkage in the cohort was strong. An early release that covered about 640 HLA-typed donors contained approximately 300 gigabases of sequencing data and approximately 85 million unique TCR sequences. What the work shows at the level of the full study, not this receptor alone: A later genetic analysis associated a missense DCLRE1C variant with V-gene and J-gene trimming of TCR beta chains, and an independent cohort replicated the association. While some public TCRs were present in many individuals, most TCR sequences turned up only very rarely across donors. In a later analysis, HLA-associated TCR beta chains showed more clonal expansion and lower generation probabilities than non-associated chains that were equally common. The only immune exposure information available for the cohort was CMV serostatus. Fewer than 20 rarely observed V segments, including chromosome 9 orphons, were excluded from the earlier analysis of some 590 of the donors because counts were too low. Compared with the approximately 600-donor mean, donors in an Asian-associated ancestry cluster had fewer N-insertions in productive TCRs, according to a later genetic analysis. Cytomegalovirus status was reported to be diagnosed by the classifier with high specificity and sensitivity in both the original and validation cohorts. In a later analysis, some 17,000 TCR beta sequences were associated with specific HLA alleles at a false discovery rate of 0.05. HLA typing was unavailable for some donors at each locus, so association tests used only the typed subset. A later analysis found that TCR association rates varied across HLA loci, with DRB1 alleles showing the most associated TCRs and HLA-C alleles the fewest. Sequencing depth was assumed to be roughly uniform across donors in the presence/absence analyses, though that assumption may not hold. In vitro tests confirmed that a few of the cytomegalovirus-associated TCR beta chains recognize cytomegalovirus antigens. In the study, approximately 150 TCR beta chains were listed as associated with cytomegalovirus. Correlated functional status among segregating V segments might be attributable to linkage disequilibrium, but an unknown experimental factor could not be ruled out. Broadly in line with IMGT annotations, most TCR beta V segments showed up in productive rearrangements about 87% or about 30% of the time in an earlier analysis of approximately 640 of the donors. Most CMV-associated TCR beta chains appeared to be HLA-restricted in a later analysis, and the HLA associations seemed to be driven largely by CMV exposure. The authors suggested that the approach could potentially be generalized to other disease states and immunological phenotypes. The 87-base-pair reads could not distinguish some IMGT-functional V segments, including TRBV6-2 and TRBV6-3, so those segments were excluded. In this cohort, only TCR beta chains were sequenced, and detectable features were limited by the absence of alpha or paired-chain data. A further reported finding was that TCR beta sequences accurately predicted the HLA-A and HLA-B alleles for most subjects in the first cohort. In a later analysis, several top co-occurrence clusters were reported to appear linked to parvovirus B19, influenza, CMV and Epstein-Barr virus. Assigning TCR associations to individual alleles was difficult when HLA alleles, especially DR and DQ, strongly co-occurred. A cluster of highly shared sequence variants was judged likely to represent a technical artifact of the sequencing pipeline.

A remark on this clone: What antigen it recognizes has not been identified. No much larger clone is present one base from it, and per-base qualities are unavailable.

The cohort comprised 710 or so healthy bone marrow donors. At the time of sampling, every cohort member was nominally healthy, though immune exposures that went unrecorded were likely present. The donor tested CMV seronegative, placing the donor among the approximately 360 seronegative members of the cohort. Every donor gave a peripheral blood sample, and the peripheral blood mononuclear cells from that sample were used for TCR beta sequencing. The Qiagen DNeasy Blood Extraction Kit was used to extract genomic DNA from the blood cell samples. The V end loses 4 bases and the J end loses 1 base, and a stretch of 7 bases separates them. Based on the germline V gene, the CDR1 and CDR2 sequences are SNHLY and FYNNEI. From its cysteine to its phenylalanine, the CDR3 spans 13 amino acids. Here the CDR3 DNA is all that survives: 39 bases in frame from base 1. The method was the immunoSEQ multiplex PCR assay. For the multiplex PCR, a mixture combining 60 forward primers for TCR Vbeta segments and 13 reverse primers for TCR Jbeta segments was used. The CDR3 region of rearranged TCR beta genes was amplified from genomic DNA by a multiplex PCR assay. The amplified TCR beta libraries were sequenced on the Illumina HiSeq System as 87-base-pair reads. For the original study's pipeline: Across the 500 to 700 repertoires, a later analysis counted tens of millions of unique TCR beta chains, roughly 11 million of which were shared by at least two donors. Raw reads were error-corrected and collapsed into unique sequences with a nearest-neighbor algorithm that merged closely related sequences to remove PCR and sequencing errors. CDR3 sequences were aligned to IMGT reference sequences to assign V, D and J gene segments. Each retained sequence needed at least a six-nucleotide match to both a V gene segment and a J gene segment. A rearrangement was called productive if the CDR3 had no stop codons and remained in frame with V and J, and every other rearrangement was called non-productive. CDR3 was defined according to IMGT convention as the region running from the second conserved V-encoded cysteine to the conserved J-encoded phenylalanine. The earlier analysis of a few hundred of the donors excluded any sequence lacking an unambiguous match to a single V gene segment. In an earlier analysis of 587 of the donors, a V segment was called functional when productive rearrangements were above 56.7%, and segregating when the standard deviation between donors exceeded 5%. A statistical classification framework was developed to diagnose cytomegalovirus status using the catalog of TCR beta chain sequences. In a later analysis, V and J genes were assigned by comparing TCR nucleotide sequences against IMGT/GENE-DB human TR gene sequences. Using the TCRdist pipeline, a later analysis assigned CDR3 sequences along with most-parsimonious VDJ recombination scenarios. In a later analysis, each TCR beta chain was defined by its CDR3 amino acid sequence together with its V-gene family, and reads lacking a unique V-gene family were excluded. In a later analysis, nearly 600 highly shared, low-generation-probability nucleotide sequences were removed to address suspected cross-contamination and a sequencing artifact. In a later analysis, a clonal expansion index was calculated for each public chain from normalized within-repertoire ranks of inferred template counts. In a later analysis, generation probabilities were computed using a VDJ recombination model fitted to out-of-frame rearrangements, and the results were checked against IGoR. A later analysis scored TCR-TCR, TCR-HLA and TCR-CMV co-occurrence with hypergeometric tests, applying a repertoire-size bias correction to TCR pairs. To estimate false discovery rates, a later analysis permuted the HLA or CMV assignments 20 times. In a later analysis, co-occurring TCRs were grouped using DBSCAN, with TCRdist sequence similarity added in when clustering inside HLA-allele-positive subsets. Co-occurrence clustering excluded repertoires with fewer than 30,000 or more than 120,000 public chains, plus five with anomalous nucleotide sharing. TCRdb re-hosts the immuneACCESS table, in-frame sequences only. Its copies lack some clones; in the studies checked, an unresolved V gene accounts for under half of them, and the cause for the rest is not known. The V and J calls and clone size come from that table; D and trimming were worked out from the DNA. In all, the sample holds hundreds of thousands of clones, and approximately 80% of those were seen once. Less than 20% of the sample goes to the ten largest clones.

This sequence originates from a man aged 40-49 years in good health and CMV-seronegative. Sample: PBMCs. This sequence uses TRBV2 and TRBJ1-1, with an unclear D gene assignment. The CDR3 reads CASSGPENTEAFF. At the DNA level, the sequence is TGTGCCAGCAGTGGCCCAGAGAACACTGAAGCTTTCTTT.